The clone carrying this T cell receptor (beta chain) was seen a single time. What it binds is not known. These data come from a study of tumor-infiltrating lymphocytes in primary liver carcinoma. Scientists recovered RNA and DNA together from roughly 21-30 mg of unsorted bulk tissue. Resecting the tumor surgically was how the patients' primary liver carcinoma was treated. Germline CDR1 SQVTM, CDR2 ANQGSEA. Trimming removed 6 bases from V and 10 bases from J; junction bases left unmatched: 17. The CDR3 totals 14 residues. Total RNA (around 510 ng) served as template for TCR beta cDNA synthesis primed by a constant-region primer. Slightly modified ARM-PCR, run as three nested multiplex PCR rounds, produced the TCR beta libraries. TRBV1-TRBV30 forward primers paired with a C-beta reverse primer drove the first two PCR rounds, 10 cycles each. TCRdb called the multiplex PCR reads again in MiXCR, with one record for every CDR3 protein. The data contain about 190,000 distinct CDR3 sequences, over 80% of them singletons.

Findings and limits, study-wide: When set against blood, tumors had a significantly higher top-250-clone fraction (p = 0.039).

This receptor was obtained from a man aged 35 to 55 with primary liver carcinoma and hepatitis B virus infection. This rearrangement joins TRBV29-1 to TRBJ2-7, with TRBD2 identical over 8 bases. The sequencing sample was made of tumor tissue from primary liver carcinoma. The DNA for the CDR3 is TGCAGCGTCGGGACTAGGGGGAGGTCTGGGGAACAGTACTTC. Its translation: CSVGTRGRSGEQYF.